A selection of T cell receptor beta chains follows, all from one sample in a study of blood T cells in healthy people across ages. TCRdb fed the 5' RACE reads into MiXCR, producing one record per CDR3 protein. In the table there are around 790,000 distinct CDR3 sequences, under 55% of which are singletons. Sequencing was done on a sample of blood. The receptor set was obtained from a man aged 55-75 years in good health. Both conserved end residues are part of each CDR3. The D gene is left open where the match is weak. Not all rows give a size; the values are once, few, many and, for expanded clones, a class.

d_call: NA
v_call: TRBV7-6
j_call: TRBJ2-3
clone_size: NA
cdr3_nt: TGTGCCAGCAGCACCCGTTCAGCCTTAGGGATCAGCACAGATACGCAGTATTTT
cdr3_aa: CASSTRSALGISTDTQYF

d_call: NA
v_call: TRBV11-3
j_call: TRBJ2-1
clone_size: few
cdr3_nt: TGTGCCAGCAGCCCACAATCGGGACCCTACAATGAGCAGTTCTTC
cdr3_aa: CASSPQSGPYNEQFF

d_call: TRBD1
v_call: TRBV13
j_call: TRBJ2-7
clone_size: NA
cdr3_nt: TGTGCCAGCAGCACGGGACAGGGTTACAGGGAGCAGTACTTC
cdr3_aa: CASSTGQGYREQYF

d_call: NA
v_call: TRBV15
j_call: TRBJ2-7
clone_size: NA
cdr3_nt: TGTGCCACCAGCATTGACACCCACTCCTACGAGCAGTACTTC
cdr3_aa: CATSIDTHSYEQYF

d_call: NA
v_call: TRBV5-4
j_call: TRBJ2-4
clone_size: NA
cdr3_nt: TGTGCCAGCAGCCCGCCGGGACCCCGGGCCAAAAACATTCAGTACTTC
cdr3_aa: CASSPPGPRAKNIQYF

d_call: TRBD1
v_call: TRBV5-1
j_call: TRBJ2-5
clone_size: few
cdr3_nt: TGCGCCAGCAGCCCGGGGGTGTCAGGGGGCCGCCAAGAGACCCAGTACTTC
cdr3_aa: CASSPGVSGGRQETQYF

d_call: NA
v_call: TRBV7-2
j_call: TRBJ2-3
clone_size: few
cdr3_nt: TGTGCCAGCAGCTTAGGATGGGGGCGTGCAGATACGCAGTATTTT
cdr3_aa: CASSLGWGRADTQYF

d_call: NA
v_call: TRBV10-2
j_call: TRBJ2-5
clone_size: few
cdr3_nt: TGCGCCAGCAGCGGGCTGTACCAAGAGACCCAGTACTTC
cdr3_aa: CASSGLYQETQYF

d_call: NA
v_call: TRBV30
j_call: TRBJ2-3
clone_size: NA
cdr3_nt: TGTGCCTGGAGCTACTATAGAGGGGATACGCAGTATTTT
cdr3_aa: CAWSYYRGDTQYF

d_call: TRBD1
v_call: TRBV20-1
j_call: TRBJ2-4
clone_size: NA
cdr3_nt: TGCAGTGCTAGAGGGGGGACAGGGGGTCTAGCCAAAAACATTCAGTACTTC
cdr3_aa: CSARGGTGGLAKNIQYF

d_call: NA
v_call: TRBV29-1
j_call: TRBJ2-5
clone_size: few
cdr3_nt: TGCAGCGTTGGGGGGGCCTACGAGACCCAGTACTTC
cdr3_aa: CSVGGAYETQYF

d_call: NA
v_call: TRBV18
j_call: TRBJ1-2
clone_size: few
cdr3_nt: TGTGCCAGCTCACCTCGTCAAACGGGGGCTAACTATGGCTACACCTTC
cdr3_aa: CASSPRQTGANYGYTF

d_call: NA
v_call: TRBV7-3
j_call: TRBJ2-1
clone_size: NA
cdr3_nt: TGTGCCAGCAGCCCAGGAGCCTGGCAAAACAATGAGCAGTTCTTC
cdr3_aa: CASSPGAWQNNEQFF

d_call: NA
v_call: TRBV5-5
j_call: TRBJ1-4
clone_size: NA
cdr3_nt: TGTGCCAGCAGCTTCCTTAATGAAAAACTGTTTTTT
cdr3_aa: CASSFLNEKLFF

d_call: NA
v_call: TRBV7-2
j_call: TRBJ1-2
clone_size: once
cdr3_nt: TGTGCCAGCGGCCCTGACACTAACTATGGCTACACCTTC
cdr3_aa: CASGPDTNYGYTF